A selection of T cell receptor beta chains follows, all from one sample in a study of early T cells in non-severe SARS-CoV-2 infection. MiXCR was run by TCRdb on the 5' RACE reads, yielding one entry per CDR3 protein. The sample contains tens of thousands of distinct CDR3 sequences, about a sixth of which appear only once. Material: whole blood. Every receptor here comes from an adult who was a healthcare worker with PCR-confirmed SARS-CoV-2 infection or an uninfected control (not recorded which). The CDR3 runs from the conserved cysteine through the conserved F or W. The D gene is left open where the match is weak. Size is stated for part of the rows, as once, few or many counts, or as a class when the clone is expanded.

D gene: .; clone size: .; V gene: TRBV24-1; J gene: TRBJ1-2; CDR3 DNA: TGTGCCACCAGTGATCCAGGGGTGGGTGACTATGGCTACACCTTC; CDR3 protein: CATSDPGVGDYGYTF
D gene: .; clone size: few; V gene: TRBV20-1; J gene: TRBJ1-3; CDR3 DNA: TGCAGTGCTAGAGTGAACTCTGGAAACACCATATATTTT; CDR3 protein: CSARVNSGNTIYF
D gene: .; clone size: few; V gene: TRBV6-5; J gene: TRBJ1-1; CDR3 DNA: TGTGCCAGCAGTTACTCGAACGGGGGGGCCACTGAAGCTTTCTTT; CDR3 protein: CASSYSNGGATEAFF
D gene: .; clone size: .; V gene: TRBV6-6; J gene: TRBJ2-2; CDR3 DNA: TGTGCCAGCAGCCCGGTGGGGAACACCGGGGAGCTGTTTTTT; CDR3 protein: CASSPVGNTGELFF
D gene: TRBD2; clone size: .; V gene: TRBV11-2; J gene: TRBJ2-4; CDR3 DNA: TGTGCCAGCAGCTTAGGCCCCTTTCGGCGGGAGGTCATGTCGGCCAAAAACATTCAGTACTTC; CDR3 protein: CASSLGPFRREVMSAKNIQYF
D gene: .; clone size: few; V gene: TRBV19; J gene: TRBJ2-7; CDR3 DNA: TGTGCCAGTAGTGCCTCACAAACTTCCTACGAGCAGTACTTC; CDR3 protein: CASSASQTSYEQYF
D gene: TRBD1; clone size: .; V gene: TRBV9; J gene: TRBJ2-7; CDR3 DNA: TGTGCCAGCACCCCCGGGGACAGCATCTCCTACGAGCAGTACTTC; CDR3 protein: CASTPGDSISYEQYF
D gene: TRBD1; clone size: few; V gene: TRBV12-3/TRBV12-4; J gene: TRBJ1-1; CDR3 DNA: TGTGCCAGCAGGGGGACAGGGGCAAACACTGAAGCTTTCTTT; CDR3 protein: CASRGTGANTEAFF
D gene: .; clone size: many; V gene: TRBV5-1; J gene: TRBJ1-4; CDR3 DNA: TGCGCCAGCAGCGATCTTACATCCCCAAAACTGTTTTTT; CDR3 protein: CASSDLTSPKLFF
D gene: .; clone size: .; V gene: TRBV29-1; J gene: TRBJ1-1; CDR3 DNA: TGCAGCGGGGGGACCGGGGATACTGAAGCTTTCTTT; CDR3 protein: CSGGTGDTEAFF
D gene: .; clone size: .; V gene: TRBV6-2/TRBV6-3; J gene: TRBJ1-1; CDR3 DNA: TGTGCCAGCCGCGGGGGGTACACTGAAGCTTTCTTT; CDR3 protein: CASRGGYTEAFF
D gene: .; clone size: few; V gene: TRBV5-1; J gene: TRBJ2-7; CDR3 DNA: TGCGCCAGCAGCTTGCACTCCTACGAGCAGTACTTC; CDR3 protein: CASSLHSYEQYF
D gene: .; clone size: few; V gene: TRBV6-2/TRBV6-3; J gene: TRBJ2-3; CDR3 DNA: TGTGCCAGCAGTCAAACCGGCGCGGACCCACGAAATCGGGGGCAGTATTTT; CDR3 protein: CASSQTGADPRNRGQYF
D gene: TRBD2; clone size: many; V gene: TRBV9; J gene: TRBJ2-2; CDR3 DNA: TGTGCCAGCAGCGTAGCTCCTAGCGGGAGGGGCACCGGGGAGCTGTTTTTT; CDR3 protein: CASSVAPSGRGTGELFF
D gene: TRBD1; clone size: few; V gene: TRBV3-1; J gene: TRBJ1-2; CDR3 DNA: TGTGCCAGCAGCACCTGGACAGGGGAGAATGGCTACACCTTC; CDR3 protein: CASSTWTGENGYTF
D gene: .; clone size: .; V gene: TRBV5-1; J gene: TRBJ1-1; CDR3 DNA: TGCGCCAGCAGCTTGGCGGGGGAAACTGAAGCTTTCTTT; CDR3 protein: CASSLAGETEAFF
D gene: TRBD1; clone size: .; V gene: TRBV5-4; J gene: TRBJ1-4; CDR3 DNA: TGTGCCAGCAGCCCCGGGACAGGGGGAGATGAAAAACTGTTTTTT; CDR3 protein: CASSPGTGGDEKLFF
D gene: TRBD1; clone size: .; V gene: TRBV7-2; J gene: TRBJ1-6; CDR3 DNA: TGTGCCAGCAGTTCAACAGGGGTAGGGTCACCCCTCCACTTT; CDR3 protein: CASSSTGVGSPLHF
D gene: .; clone size: .; V gene: TRBV7-6; J gene: TRBJ2-3; CDR3 DNA: TGTGCCAGCAGCCCCACCCCAGGACTTGCCGATACGCAGTATTTT; CDR3 protein: CASSPTPGLADTQYF
D gene: .; clone size: .; V gene: TRBV27; J gene: TRBJ1-5; CDR3 DNA: TGTGCCAGCAGTTACTCCCGGGGTCAGCCCCAGCATTTT; CDR3 protein: CASSYSRGQPQHF
D gene: .; clone size: .; V gene: TRBV12-3/TRBV12-4; J gene: TRBJ1-1; CDR3 DNA: TGTGCCAGCAGTTCAATTACCGTAGATTTAATTTCTAAAGCTTTCTTT; CDR3 protein: CASSSITVDLISKAFF
D gene: .; clone size: .; V gene: TRBV4-1; J gene: TRBJ2-5; CDR3 DNA: TGCGCCAGCAGCCTTGGACCGGAAGAGACCCAGTACTTC; CDR3 protein: CASSLGPEETQYF
D gene: .; clone size: .; V gene: TRBV7-9; J gene: TRBJ1-1; CDR3 DNA: TGTGCCAGCAGATCACGACGACAGGCACCAATGAACACTGAAGCTTTCTTT; CDR3 protein: CASRSRRQAPMNTEAFF
D gene: .; clone size: .; V gene: TRBV28; J gene: TRBJ1-2; CDR3 DNA: TGTGCCAGCAGTTCGTCAGGTCCCCTCGGGGGCTACACCTTC; CDR3 protein: CASSSSGPLGGYTF
D gene: .; clone size: .; V gene: TRBV6-5; J gene: TRBJ2-5; CDR3 DNA: TGTGCCAGCAGCTACTGGGGCCAAGAGACCCAGTACTTC; CDR3 protein: CASSYWGQETQYF
D gene: TRBD1; clone size: many; V gene: TRBV12-3/TRBV12-4; J gene: TRBJ1-5; CDR3 DNA: TGTGCCAGCAGTTTGAGGGACAGGGGGCGAGGTGGACAGCCCCAGCATTTT; CDR3 protein: CASSLRDRGRGGQPQHF
D gene: .; clone size: .; V gene: TRBV29-1; J gene: TRBJ1-1; CDR3 DNA: TGCAGCGTTGGATTTTTGGGGCGGGACACTGAAGCTTTCTTT; CDR3 protein: CSVGFLGRDTEAFF
D gene: .; clone size: many; V gene: TRBV5-1; J gene: TRBJ2-1; CDR3 DNA: TGCGCCAGCAGCTTACGGGGTATTGAGAATGAGCAGTTCTTC; CDR3 protein: CASSLRGIENEQFF
D gene: TRBD2; clone size: .; V gene: TRBV28; J gene: TRBJ2-7; CDR3 DNA: TGTGCCAGCAGTCCCGCTAGCGGGGCCTACGAGCAGTACTTC; CDR3 protein: CASSPASGAYEQYF
D gene: .; clone size: few; V gene: TRBV5-1; J gene: TRBJ2-3; CDR3 DNA: TGCGCCAGCAGCTTGTGGTGGGAAAGGAGCACAGATACGCAGTATTTT; CDR3 protein: CASSLWWERSTDTQYF
D gene: .; clone size: few; V gene: TRBV3-1; J gene: TRBJ2-3; CDR3 DNA: TGTGCCAGCAGCCCCCGAGCAGATACGCAGTATTTT; CDR3 protein: CASSPRADTQYF
D gene: TRBD2; clone size: many; V gene: TRBV2; J gene: TRBJ2-1; CDR3 DNA: TGTGCCACCCCGGGACTAGCGGGGACCGGCTCCTACAATGAGCAGTTCTTC; CDR3 protein: CATPGLAGTGSYNEQFF
D gene: .; clone size: few; V gene: TRBV3-1; J gene: TRBJ2-7; CDR3 DNA: TGTGCCAGCAGCCAACAGGGGCCAAGACATGAGCAGTACTTC; CDR3 protein: CASSQQGPRHEQYF
D gene: TRBD2; clone size: many; V gene: TRBV7-3; J gene: TRBJ2-1; CDR3 DNA: TGTGCCAGCAGCCTTAGCGGGGGTTCCTACAATGAGCAGTTCTTC; CDR3 protein: CASSLSGGSYNEQFF
D gene: TRBD2; clone size: once; V gene: TRBV12-3/TRBV12-4; J gene: TRBJ2-2; CDR3 DNA: TGTGCCAGCAGTAGTGGACTAGCGGGAGGAGTTGGGGAGCTGTTTTTT; CDR3 protein: CASSSGLAGGVGELFF
D gene: .; clone size: many; V gene: TRBV20-1; J gene: TRBJ1-2; CDR3 DNA: TGCAGTGCTAGAGATCTCTCCGGCTTGGCAGGGACTTTTTCTGGCTACACCTTC; CDR3 protein: CSARDLSGLAGTFSGYTF
D gene: TRBD2; clone size: few; V gene: TRBV20-1; J gene: TRBJ2-1; CDR3 DNA: TGCAGTGCTGAGCGGGGCGTCGAGCAGTTCTTC; CDR3 protein: CSAERGVEQFF
D gene: .; clone size: .; V gene: TRBV30; J gene: TRBJ1-2; CDR3 DNA: TGTGCCTGGAGTGTCGGGACGGCGCTTACCTTC; CDR3 protein: CAWSVGTALTF
D gene: TRBD2; clone size: .; V gene: TRBV7-2; J gene: TRBJ2-1; CDR3 DNA: TGTGCCAGCAGCTTAAGGACTAGCGGGGTAAATGAGCAGTTCTTC; CDR3 protein: CASSLRTSGVNEQFF
D gene: .; clone size: few; V gene: TRBV5-1; J gene: TRBJ2-7; CDR3 DNA: TGCGCCAGCAGTTTCGACAGTTCTGAGTACGAGCAGTACTTC; CDR3 protein: CASSFDSSEYEQYF
D gene: .; clone size: few; V gene: TRBV20-1; J gene: TRBJ2-1; CDR3 DNA: TGCAGTGCTAGAGATAATTTACAGGTTTACAATGAGCAGTTCTTC; CDR3 protein: CSARDNLQVYNEQFF
D gene: TRBD1; clone size: few; V gene: TRBV4-1; J gene: TRBJ1-4; CDR3 DNA: TGCGCCAGCAGCCAAGGACAGGGGGCGTTTGAAAAACTGTTTTTT; CDR3 protein: CASSQGQGAFEKLFF
D gene: .; clone size: few; V gene: TRBV5-6; J gene: TRBJ1-1; CDR3 DNA: TGTGCCAGCAGCTTGGCCGGGGCAATTCCTGGGAACACTGAAGCTTTCTTT; CDR3 protein: CASSLAGAIPGNTEAFF
D gene: TRBD2; clone size: few; V gene: TRBV12-3/TRBV12-4; J gene: TRBJ2-1; CDR3 DNA: TGTGCCAGCAGTTTTAGGGACTACTACAATGAGCAGTTCTTC; CDR3 protein: CASSFRDYYNEQFF
D gene: TRBD2; clone size: .; V gene: TRBV27; J gene: TRBJ2-7; CDR3 DNA: TGTGCCAGCAGTTTAAACCTCGGTGTAGCGGGGCTCGGCGAGCAGTACTTC; CDR3 protein: CASSLNLGVAGLGEQYF
D gene: .; clone size: few; V gene: TRBV19; J gene: TRBJ2-7; CDR3 DNA: TGTGCCAGTAGTATCACAGCCTCCTACGAGCAGTACTTC; CDR3 protein: CASSITASYEQYF
D gene: .; clone size: many; V gene: TRBV27; J gene: TRBJ2-3; CDR3 DNA: TGTGCCAGCAGTTTCCCTGGGGGAGCAGGCACAGATACGCAGTATTTT; CDR3 protein: CASSFPGGAGTDTQYF
D gene: TRBD2; clone size: .; V gene: TRBV14; J gene: TRBJ2-1; CDR3 DNA: TGTACCAGCAGCCCTAGCGGGAGCTCCTACAATGAGCAGTTCTTC; CDR3 protein: CTSSPSGSSYNEQFF
D gene: TRBD1; clone size: few; V gene: TRBV6-2/TRBV6-3; J gene: TRBJ1-1; CDR3 DNA: TGTGCCAGCAGTCCAAGCACAGGGGGCGTACGAGGAACTGAAGCTTTCTTT; CDR3 protein: CASSPSTGGVRGTEAFF
D gene: TRBD2; clone size: .; V gene: TRBV29-1; J gene: TRBJ2-3; CDR3 DNA: TGCAGCGTTGATCTAGCGGGCTTGCAGTATTTT; CDR3 protein: CSVDLAGLQYF
D gene: .; clone size: .; V gene: TRBV3-1; J gene: TRBJ1-2; CDR3 DNA: TGTGCCAGCAGCCAAGTCAGTAACTATGGCTACACCTTC; CDR3 protein: CASSQVSNYGYTF
D gene: .; clone size: .; V gene: TRBV3-1; J gene: TRBJ2-1; CDR3 DNA: TGTGCCAGCAGCCAAGTTTTGGCGGGCTACAATGAGCAGTTCTTC; CDR3 protein: CASSQVLAGYNEQFF
D gene: .; clone size: many; V gene: TRBV6-4; J gene: TRBJ2-1; CDR3 DNA: TGTGCCAGCAGTTGGGGGGCTTACAATGAGCAGTTCTTC; CDR3 protein: CASSWGAYNEQFF
D gene: TRBD2; clone size: .; V gene: TRBV7-3; J gene: TRBJ2-1; CDR3 DNA: TGTGCCAGCAGCTTAACGGGAGCTAGCGGGAGGGCTTCTTCTAATGAGCAGTTCTTC; CDR3 protein: CASSLTGASGRASSNEQFF
D gene: TRBD2; clone size: .; V gene: TRBV5-1; J gene: TRBJ2-3; CDR3 DNA: TGCGCCAGCAGCTTGCATGGCGGGAGGGCCACAGATACGCAGTATTTT; CDR3 protein: CASSLHGGRATDTQYF